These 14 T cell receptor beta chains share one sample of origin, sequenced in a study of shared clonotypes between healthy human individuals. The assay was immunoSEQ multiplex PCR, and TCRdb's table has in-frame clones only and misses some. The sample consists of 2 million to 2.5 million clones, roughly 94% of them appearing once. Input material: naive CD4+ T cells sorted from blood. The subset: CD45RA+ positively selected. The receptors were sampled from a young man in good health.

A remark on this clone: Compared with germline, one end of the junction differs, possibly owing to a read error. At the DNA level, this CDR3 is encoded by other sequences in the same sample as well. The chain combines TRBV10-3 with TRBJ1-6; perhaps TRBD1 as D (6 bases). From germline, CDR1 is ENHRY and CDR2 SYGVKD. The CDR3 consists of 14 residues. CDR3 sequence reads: CAISSGTTNSPLHF. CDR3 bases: TGTGCTATCAGTTCCGGGACAACTAATTCACCCCTCCACTTT.

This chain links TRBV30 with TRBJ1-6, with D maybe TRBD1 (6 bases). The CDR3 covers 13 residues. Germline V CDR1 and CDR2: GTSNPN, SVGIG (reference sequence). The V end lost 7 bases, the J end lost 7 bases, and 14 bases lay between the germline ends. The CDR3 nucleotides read TGTGCCTCGCAAGGGACACCCAATTCACCCCTCCACTTT. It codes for CASQGTPNSPLHF.

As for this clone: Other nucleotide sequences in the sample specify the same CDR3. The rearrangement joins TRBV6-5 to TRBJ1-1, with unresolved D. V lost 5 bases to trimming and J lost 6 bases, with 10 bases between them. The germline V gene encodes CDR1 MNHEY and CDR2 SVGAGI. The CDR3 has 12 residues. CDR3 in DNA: TGTGCCAGCAGTCGCGGAAGGGCTGAAGCTTTCTTT. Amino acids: CASSRGRAEAFF.

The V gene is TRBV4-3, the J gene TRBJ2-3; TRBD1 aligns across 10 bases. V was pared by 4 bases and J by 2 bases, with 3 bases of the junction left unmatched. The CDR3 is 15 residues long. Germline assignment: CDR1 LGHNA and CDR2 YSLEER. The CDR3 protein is CASSPGTGVTDTQYF. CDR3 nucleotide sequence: TGCGCCAGCAGCCCAGGGACAGGGGTCACAGATACGCAGTATTTT.

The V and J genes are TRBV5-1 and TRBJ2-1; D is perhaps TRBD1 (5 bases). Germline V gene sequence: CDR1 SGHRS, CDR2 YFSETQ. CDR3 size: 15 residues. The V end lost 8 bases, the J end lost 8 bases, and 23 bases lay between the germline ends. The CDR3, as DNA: TGCGCCAGTGTCCCCCAGCCAGGGAATAGATATGAGCAGTTCTTC. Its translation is CASVPQPGNRYEQFF.

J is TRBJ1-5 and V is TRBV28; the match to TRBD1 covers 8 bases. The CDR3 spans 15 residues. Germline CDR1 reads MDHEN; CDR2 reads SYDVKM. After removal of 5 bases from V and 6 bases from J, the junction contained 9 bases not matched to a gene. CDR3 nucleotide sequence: TGTGCCAGCAGTCTCCCAAGGACAGGGCCTCAGCCCCAGCATTTT. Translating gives CASSLPRTGPQPQHF.

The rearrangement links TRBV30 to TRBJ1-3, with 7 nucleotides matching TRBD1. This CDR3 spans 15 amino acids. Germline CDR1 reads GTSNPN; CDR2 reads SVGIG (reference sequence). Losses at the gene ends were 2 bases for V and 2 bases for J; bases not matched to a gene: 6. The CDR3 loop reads CAWSPNRGPGNTIYF. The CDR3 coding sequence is TGTGCCTGGAGTCCTAATAGGGGGCCTGGAAACACCATATATTTT.

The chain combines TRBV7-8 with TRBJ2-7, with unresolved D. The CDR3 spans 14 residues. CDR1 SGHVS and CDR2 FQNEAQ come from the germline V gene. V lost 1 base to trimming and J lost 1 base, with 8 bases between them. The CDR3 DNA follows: TGTGCCAGCAGCTTAGAAGCAGCGTCCTACGAGCAGTACTTC. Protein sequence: CASSLEAASYEQYF. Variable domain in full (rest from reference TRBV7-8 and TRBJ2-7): GAGVSQSPRYKVAKRGQDVALRCDPISGHVSLFWYQQALGQGPEFLTYFQNEAQLDKSGLPSDRFFAERPEGSVSTLKIQRTQQEDSAVYLCASSLEAASYEQYFGPGTRLTVT.

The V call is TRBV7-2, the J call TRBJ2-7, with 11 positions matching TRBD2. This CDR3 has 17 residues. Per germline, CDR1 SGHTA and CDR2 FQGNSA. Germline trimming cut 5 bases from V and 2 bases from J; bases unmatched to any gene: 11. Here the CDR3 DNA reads TGTGCCAGCAGCCTGACTAGCGGGACCCCTAGGGCCTACGAGCAGTACTTC. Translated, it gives CASSLTSGTPRAYEQYF. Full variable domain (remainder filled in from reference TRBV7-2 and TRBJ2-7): GAGVSQSPSNKVTEKGKDVELRCDPISGHTALYWYRQSLGQGLEFLIYFQGNSAPDKSGLPSDRFSAERTGGSVSTLTIQRTQQEDSAVYLCASSLTSGTPRAYEQYFGPGTRLTVT.

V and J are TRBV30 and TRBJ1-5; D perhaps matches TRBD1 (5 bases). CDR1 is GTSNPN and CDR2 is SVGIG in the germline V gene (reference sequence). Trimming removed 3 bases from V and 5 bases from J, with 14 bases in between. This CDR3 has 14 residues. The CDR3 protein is CAWRVKGRDQPQHF. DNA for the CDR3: TGTGCCTGGAGGGTGAAGGGGCGAGATCAGCCCCAGCATTTT. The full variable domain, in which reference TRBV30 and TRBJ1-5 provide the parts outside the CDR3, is SQTIHQWPATLVQPVGSPLSLECTVEGTSNPNLYWYRQAAGRGLQLLFYSVGIGQISSEVPQNLSASRPQDRQFILSSKKLLLSDSGFYLCAWRVKGRDQPQHFGDGTRLSIL.

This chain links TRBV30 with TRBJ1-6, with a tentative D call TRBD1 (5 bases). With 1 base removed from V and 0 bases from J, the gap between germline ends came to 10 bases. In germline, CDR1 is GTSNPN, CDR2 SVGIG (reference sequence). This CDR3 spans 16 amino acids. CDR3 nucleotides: TGTGCCTGGAGTGGGGGCAAACTCTCCTATAATTCACCCCTCCACTTT. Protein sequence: CAWSGGKLSYNSPLHF.

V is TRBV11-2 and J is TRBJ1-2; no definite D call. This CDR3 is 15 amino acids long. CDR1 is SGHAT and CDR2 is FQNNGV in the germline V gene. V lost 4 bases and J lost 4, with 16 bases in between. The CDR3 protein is CASSSPGRARYGYTF. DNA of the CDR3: TGTGCCAGCAGCTCCCCGGGGAGGGCGCGCTATGGCTACACCTTC.

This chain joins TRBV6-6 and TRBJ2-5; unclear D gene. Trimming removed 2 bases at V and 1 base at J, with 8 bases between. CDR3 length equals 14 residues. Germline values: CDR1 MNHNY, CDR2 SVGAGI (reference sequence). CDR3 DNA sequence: TGTGCCAGCAGTTACATCGGCTCCCAAGAGACCCAGTACTTC. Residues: CASSYIGSQETQYF.

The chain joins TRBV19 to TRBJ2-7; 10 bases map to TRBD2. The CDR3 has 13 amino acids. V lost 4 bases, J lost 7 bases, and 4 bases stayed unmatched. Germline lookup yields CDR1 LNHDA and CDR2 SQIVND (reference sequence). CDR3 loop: CASSTLAGEEQYF. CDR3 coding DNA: TGTGCCAGTAGTACGCTAGCGGGGGAAGAGCAGTACTTC.